This TCR beta chain was captured by sequencing in a study of control samples from healthy donors and cancer patients. The method was immunoSEQ multiplex PCR; TCRdb's version includes in-frame clones alone and lacks a portion of them. The sample contains around 130,000 clones, approximately 90% of which appear only once. Specimen: blood. The clonotype originates from a man aged 50 to 59 in good health.

In DNA form, the CDR3 reads TGTGCCAGCAGCCAAAAGGACGATCGAGTCGACTATGGCTACACCTTC. Protein product: CASSQKDDRVDYGYTF. V gene TRBV3-1 (or the pseudogene TRBV3-2) combines with J gene TRBJ1-2; D unclear. The CDR3 is 16 residues long. Germline CDR1 and CDR2: LGHDT and YNNKEL (reference sequence). Trimming stripped 2 bases from V and 3 bases from J, with 16 bases between.